This T cell receptor (beta chain) was captured in a study of blood T cell repertoires in COVID-19. About the study: Some COVID-19 samples were acute and others convalescent; all came from the United States, Italy and Spain.

In the original analysis: Reference gene primer amplification gave estimated nucleated cell counts. Profiling relied on immunoSEQ multiplex PCR, and the TCRdb table lists in-frame clones only, not all of them. V and J calls and clone size are copied from that table; D and trimming were computed from the DNA. The sample lists about 140,000 clones; 87% were seen once. CDR3 length: 13 residues. V lost 1 base and J lost 6, with 9 bases in between. Germline-derived CDR1 and CDR2 are LGHNA and YSLEER. This clonotype originated in a human donor in a cohort sampled during active COVID-19. Sequenced material: peripheral blood. This chain connects TRBV4-3 to TRBJ2-5, with D perhaps matching TRBD2 (5 bases). The CDR3 protein is CASSQAAGKTQYF. Written as DNA, the CDR3 is TGCGCCAGCAGCCAAGCGGCCGGGAAGACCCAGTACTTC.